This T cell receptor (beta chain) appears in the sequencing data of a study of neurological immune-mediated disorders. 5'RACE with 10-nucleotide random UMIs produced the cDNA. A single run covered 15-18 subjects with over 200 million TCR-beta sequences. One entry per CDR3 protein, called by TCRdb with MiXCR from the 5' RACE reads. The top ten hold roughly 1.6% of the sample, which has about 49,000 distinct CDR3 sequences, more than 8% seen once. As for time point: longitudinal time-point 1 (baseline). Volunteers attending a blood bank in Maryland, USA, served as healthy controls. This CDR3 is built from 13 residues. V was pared by 5 bases and J by 0 bases, with 3 bases of the junction left unmatched. The V gene's germline CDR1 is SQVTM and CDR2 ANQGSEA. This clonotype was picked up many times.

This sequence originates from a woman in her 40s in good health. Sequenced material: PBMCs. The J gene is TRBJ1-1, the V gene TRBV29-1, with TRBD1 matching 7 bases. The CDR3 spells CSVLTGLNTEAFF. In nucleotides, the CDR3 is TGCAGCGTTTTGACAGGGCTGAACACTGAAGCTTTCTTT.